This TCR beta chain was profiled in a study of blood T cell repertoires in COVID-19. This CDR3 is built from 12 residues. In germline, CDR1 is MDHEN, CDR2 SYDVKM. Losses at the gene ends were 5 bases for V and 10 bases for J; bases not matched to a gene: 6. Measured with immunoSEQ multiplex PCR; TCRdb has only the in-frame clones, and not every one. This sample has 28,000 or so clones, with around 92% found just once. The sequence was obtained from a human donor in a cohort sampled during active COVID-19. Sequenced input: peripheral blood. The J gene is TRBJ2-3, the V gene TRBV28; 7 nucleotides align to TRBD1. The CDR3 spells CASSPDRAAQYF. DNA for the CDR3: TGTGCCAGCAGTCCCGACAGGGCGGCGCAGTATTTT.